These T cell receptor beta chains were read from a single sample in a study of T-cell memory formation after mild COVID-19. From the 5' RACE reads, TCRdb called clonotypes with MiXCR, one entry per CDR3 protein. The sample has around 250,000 distinct CDR3 sequences, about a sixth seen once. Source material: PBMCs or a T cell subset sorted from them (not recorded which). Every receptor here comes from a man between 18 and 29 years old who had mild COVID-19 (a few samples of this study predate the infection). Cell type and time point are not known. The CDR3 runs from the conserved cysteine through the conserved F or W. Each record gives: J gene, D gene, V gene, clone size, CDR3 DNA, CDR3 protein. A D gene is named only where the DNA matches it firmly. Not every row has a clone size; where given, it reads once, few, many or a size class.

TRBJ2-7,.,TRBV15,few,TGTGCCACCAGCAGAGGGGGTCTCTACGAGCAGTACTTC,CATSRGGLYEQYF
TRBJ2-5,TRBD2,TRBV28,few,TGTGCCAGCAGTGGGACTAGCGGGGTGGAGACCCAGTACTTC,CASSGTSGVETQYF
TRBJ2-1,TRBD1,TRBV6-2/TRBV6-3,few,TGTGCCAGCCTTCGACAGGGGGAGAATGAGCAGTTCTTC,CASLRQGENEQFF
TRBJ1-5,.,TRBV4-1,few,TGCGCCAGCAGCCAGAGGTCGGGACTCCACTTGGGCAATCAGCCCCAGCATTTT,CASSQRSGLHLGNQPQHF
TRBJ1-1,TRBD1,TRBV7-6,.,TGTGCCAGCAGTGCTCCGGGACAGGGTAAAACTGAAGCTTTCTTT,CASSAPGQGKTEAFF
TRBJ1-5,TRBD1,TRBV6-6,few,TGTGCCAGCAGCCTGGACAGGGTTAGGAATCAGCCCCAGCATTTT,CASSLDRVRNQPQHF
TRBJ1-2,.,TRBV6-5,.,TGTGCCAGCAGTGCGCAGGCTTCTAACTATGGCTACACCTTC,CASSAQASNYGYTF
TRBJ1-2,.,TRBV18,.,TGTGCCAGCTCACCTATGGGACTGAGCTATGGCTACACCTTC,CASSPMGLSYGYTF
TRBJ2-1,.,TRBV3-1,.,TGTGCCAGCAGCCAAGATGGGAGGTCCTACAATGAGCAGTTCTTC,CASSQDGRSYNEQFF
TRBJ2-1,.,TRBV18,few,TGTGCCAGCTCACCCGGACAGTCCAATGAGCAGTTCTTC,CASSPGQSNEQFF
TRBJ1-5,.,TRBV6-4,.,TGTGCCAGCAGTGAGTCCATAGGTGTTCAGCCCCAGCATTTT,CASSESIGVQPQHF
TRBJ1-1,.,TRBV7-6,.,TGTGCCAGCAGCGCAGTTGTGCGGTGGGCTGAAGCTTTCTTT,CASSAVVRWAEAFF